What follows describes a single T cell receptor beta chain. The data originate from a study of blood T cell repertoires in COVID-19. Study in general: PBMCs, B-cell-depleted T cells, or T cells provided the cDNA or gDNA that made up the material.

Original data processing: How many nucleated cells were present was estimated from reference gene primer amplification. Generated by immunoSEQ multiplex PCR, the TCRdb table keeps only in-frame clones and is missing some. V and J calls and clone size are as listed in that table; D and trimming were resolved from the DNA. The data hold 190,000 or so clones, with just under 80% observed a single time. The trim removed 1 base at V and 8 bases at J, leaving 4 bases unmatched. Germline CDR1 LNHNV, CDR2 YYDKDF (reference sequence). CDR3 size: 15 residues. Source material: peripheral blood. This sequence originates from a woman of 80 years or more with active or convalescent COVID-19. V gene TRBV15 combines with J gene TRBJ2-1; 11 nucleotides match TRBD2. The DNA of the CDR3 is TGTGCCACCAGCAGAGGACTAGCGGGGAGGGATGAGCAGTTCTTC. As protein: CATSRGLAGRDEQFF.